Sequencing of this T cell receptor (beta chain) was carried out in a study of graft-versus-host responses after intestinal transplantation. Germline-derived CDR1 and CDR2 are MNHNS and SASEGT. The CDR3 contains 15 residues. V lost 6 bases and J lost 2, with 14 bases in between. Measured with immunoSEQ multiplex PCR; TCRdb has only the in-frame clones, and not every one. The sample includes 25,000 or so clones, 90% of them seen just once. The sequence derives from a human patient who received an intestinal transplant, so some T cells may come from the graft donor. The chain carries TRBV6-1 and TRBJ1-5; possibly TRBD1 for D (6 bases). This specimen was PBMCs, taken roughly 38 days after intestinal transplant. The CDR3 protein is CASRPRGLGNQPQHF. In nucleotides, the CDR3 is TGTGCCAGCAGACCTAGGGGGTTAGGCAATCAGCCCCAGCATTTT.